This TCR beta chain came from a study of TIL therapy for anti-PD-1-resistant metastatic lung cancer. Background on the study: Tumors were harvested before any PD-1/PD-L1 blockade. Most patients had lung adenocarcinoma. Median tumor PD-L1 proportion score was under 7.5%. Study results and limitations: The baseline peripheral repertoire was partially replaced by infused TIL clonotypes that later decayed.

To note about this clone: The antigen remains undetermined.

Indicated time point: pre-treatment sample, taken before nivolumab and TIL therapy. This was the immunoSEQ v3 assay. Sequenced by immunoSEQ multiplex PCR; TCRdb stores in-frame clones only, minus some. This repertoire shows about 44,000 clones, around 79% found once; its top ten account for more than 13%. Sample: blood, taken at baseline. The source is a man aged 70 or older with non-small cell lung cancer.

CDR3 nucleotides: TGTGCCAGCATTCCTACGGGACTACGGAGGCTTGAGTACCAAGAGACCCAGTACTTC. Encoded protein: CASIPTGLRRLEYQETQYF. The chain uses TRBV27 and TRBJ2-5, with TRBD2 matching 7 bases. The CDR3 extends over 19 amino acids. The V and J ends lost 7 bases and 0 bases, in that order; junction bases with no gene match: 20. The germline V gene has CDR1 MNHEY and CDR2 SMNVEV (reference sequence).